This section outlines one T cell receptor beta chain sequence together with its context. The antigen remains undetermined. 60 Vbeta and 13 Jbeta primers were used in PCR. Generated by immunoSEQ multiplex PCR, the TCRdb table keeps only in-frame clones and is missing some. The sample records about 130,000 clones, 80% being singletons. The data were obtained in a study of cytomegalovirus exposure and HLA in healthy donors. Study results and limitations: In an earlier analysis, most TCR beta V segments were productive about 90% or about 30% of the time. Prediction of most subjects' HLA-A and HLA-B alleles by TCR beta sequences was reportedly accurate.

The source is a woman between 40 and 55 years old in good health and CMV-seronegative. The sequenced sample was PBMCs.

CDR3 coding DNA: TGCGCCAGCAGCCACTTCTATAAGAACACTGAAGCTTTCTTT. Translating it yields CASSHFYKNTEAFF. The genes are TRBV4-1 and TRBJ1-1; no clear D gene. Trimming took 3 bases from V and 1 from J, leaving 9 bases between them. CDR1 and CDR2 (germline): MGHRA, YSYEKL. The CDR3 spans 14 residues.